Listed below are T cell receptor beta chains from one sample, sequenced in a study of blood T cell repertoires in COVID-19. Method: immunoSEQ multiplex PCR; TCRdb's copy keeps in-frame clones and lacks some. The top ten clones hold approximately 10% of a sample with 140,000 or so clones, approximately 88% of them seen once. Sequenced: peripheral blood. The receptors stem from a man aged 60-69 years with active or convalescent COVID-19. Both conserved end residues are part of each CDR3. A D gene is named only where the DNA matches it firmly. Clone size is stated in some rows and not others, as once, few, many or a class when expanded.

D gene,J gene,clone size,V gene,CDR3 protein,CDR3 DNA
NA,TRBJ1-5,NA,TRBV6-1,CASSSQGGSNQPQHF,TGTGCCAGCAGTTCTCAGGGCGGTAGCAATCAGCCCCAGCATTTT
NA,TRBJ2-6,NA,TRBV5-1,CASSLTVSGANVLTF,TGCGCCAGCAGCTTGACAGTCTCTGGGGCCAACGTCCTGACTTTC
NA,TRBJ2-6,NA,TRBV4-1,CASSPRSGANVLTF,TGCGCCAGCAGCCCCCGCTCTGGGGCCAACGTCCTGACTTTC
NA,TRBJ1-3,NA,TRBV28,CASWDIVNTIYF,TGTGCCAGCTGGGACATTGTAAACACCATATATTTT
NA,TRBJ2-7,NA,TRBV28,CASSLVAGYEQYF,TGTGCCAGCAGTTTAGTAGCCGGTTACGAGCAGTACTTC
TRBD1,TRBJ1-4,NA,TRBV28,CASSLSGGREKLFF,TGTGCCAGCAGTTTATCAGGGGGCCGTGAAAAACTGTTTTTT
NA,TRBJ2-1,NA,TRBV5-1,CASSLGGLSSYNEQFF,TGCGCCAGCAGCTTGGGGGGCCTCAGCTCCTACAATGAGCAGTTCTTC
TRBD1,TRBJ2-3,NA,TRBV5-1,CASSRGQGAATTDTQYF,TGCGCCAGCAGCCGTGGACAGGGGGCGGCTACCACAGATACGCAGTATTTT
TRBD2,TRBJ2-1,NA,TRBV7-3,CASSRGGRSYNEQFF,TGTGCCAGCAGCCGCGGGGGTAGGTCCTACAATGAGCAGTTCTTC
TRBD2,TRBJ2-7,NA,TRBV20-1,CSASDSGRAYEQYF,TGCAGTGCTAGTGATAGCGGGAGGGCGTACGAGCAGTACTTC
TRBD1,TRBJ1-5,NA,TRBV4-1,CASRPTGGNQPQHF,TGCGCCAGCAGACCTACAGGGGGCAATCAGCCCCAGCATTTT
NA,TRBJ1-2,NA,TRBV20-1,CSASRVPGYTF,TGCAGTGCTAGTCGGGTTCCTGGCTACACCTTC
NA,TRBJ2-7,NA,TRBV24-1,CATSVGRGYEQYF,TGTGCCACCAGTGTTGGCAGGGGCTACGAGCAGTACTTC
TRBD2,TRBJ2-3,NA,TRBV19,CATSGSGTDTQYF,TGTGCCACCAGCGGGAGTGGCACAGATACGCAGTATTTT
TRBD1,TRBJ1-3,NA,TRBV5-1,CASSGEGAFSGNTIYF,TGCGCCAGCAGCGGTGAGGGGGCATTTTCTGGAAACACCATATATTTT
NA,TRBJ2-5,NA,TRBV4-1,CASSPPDQGGLETQYF,TGCGCCAGCAGCCCCCCAGACCAGGGAGGTTTGGAGACCCAGTACTTC
NA,TRBJ2-7,NA,TRBV24-1,CATDEGLQHRAVYEQYF,TGTGCCACCGACGAGGGGTTACAGCACAGGGCCGTCTACGAGCAGTACTTC
NA,TRBJ1-3,NA,TRBV4-2,CASSQDSIQGRHTIYF,TGTGCCAGCAGCCAAGATTCAATCCAGGGTAGGCACACCATATATTTT
NA,TRBJ1-6,NA,TRBV7-8,CASRDSRTAVSPLHF,TGTGCCAGCAGGGATTCGAGGACAGCTGTTTCACCCCTCCACTTT
TRBD1,TRBJ1-2,NA,TRBV28,CASSATGGYGYTF,TGTGCCAGCAGTGCTACAGGGGGCTATGGCTACACCTTC
TRBD1,TRBJ1-4,NA,TRBV19,CASRSAISGTGDPGKLFF,TGTGCCAGTAGATCGGCCATCTCCGGGACAGGGGATCCGGGAAAACTGTTTTTT
NA,TRBJ1-1,NA,TRBV19,CASNSRVGTEAFF,TGTGCCAGTAACTCCAGGGTCGGAACTGAAGCTTTCTTT
NA,TRBJ1-1,NA,TRBV5-1,CASSLPENTEAFF,TGCGCCAGCAGTCTTCCAGAGAACACTGAAGCTTTCTTT
NA,TRBJ2-5,once,TRBV28,CASSGSSVRKTQYF,TGTGCCAGCAGTGGTTCTAGCGTTCGAAAGACCCAGTACTTC
NA,TRBJ1-1,NA,TRBV4-1,CASSPRTFNTEAFF,TGCGCCAGCAGCCCCCGGACATTCAACACTGAAGCTTTCTTT
NA,TRBJ1-6,NA,TRBV5-8,CASSLVAGWNNSPLHF,TGTGCCAGCAGCTTGGTGGCAGGGTGGAATAATTCACCCCTCCACTTT
NA,TRBJ2-3,NA,TRBV14,CASSQVGVRRADTQYF,TGTGCCAGCAGCCAAGTCGGCGTCCGGCGGGCAGATACGCAGTATTTT
TRBD1,TRBJ1-2,NA,TRBV18,CASSPIGQGNYGYTF,TGTGCCAGCTCACCAATCGGACAGGGGAACTATGGCTACACCTTC
TRBD2,TRBJ2-1,NA,TRBV10-2,CASSESRTSGRNEQFF,TGCGCCAGCAGTGAGTCGAGGACTAGCGGGAGAAATGAGCAGTTCTTC
TRBD2,TRBJ2-3,NA,TRBV30,CARTSGSTDTQYF,TGTGCCCGGACTAGCGGTAGCACAGATACGCAGTATTTT
TRBD1,TRBJ2-7,few,TRBV4-3,CASSQDWDSNYEQYF,TGCGCCAGCAGCCAAGATTGGGACAGTAACTACGAGCAGTACTTC
NA,TRBJ2-5,once,TRBV9,CASSAPTVQETQYF,TGTGCCAGCAGCGCCCCGACAGTCCAAGAGACCCAGTACTTC
TRBD1,TRBJ1-4,NA,TRBV7-7,CASSPGTGREKLFF,TGTGCTAGCAGCCCGGGGACAGGGAGGGAAAAACTGTTTTTT
NA,TRBJ2-7,few,TRBV21-1,CASSNGQGEKHKQYF,TGTGCCAGCAGCAATGGACAGGGTGAGAAACATAAGCAGTACTTC
TRBD1,TRBJ2-1,NA,TRBV6-1,CASSERGTGSYNEQFF,TGTGCCAGCAGTGAAAGGGGGACAGGTTCCTACAATGAGCAGTTCTTC
NA,TRBJ2-3,NA,TRBV5-4,CASSLAGGDTQYF,TGTGCCAGCAGCCTAGCCGGGGGAGATACGCAGTATTTT
TRBD2,TRBJ2-7,NA,TRBV19,CASRPTLGLAGDGSYEQYF,TGTGCCAGTAGACCAACGCTGGGACTAGCGGGAGATGGATCCTACGAGCAGTACTTC
TRBD1,TRBJ1-2,NA,TRBV27,CASSRGTVYGYTF,TGTGCCAGCAGTAGGGGGACAGTTTATGGCTACACCTTC
NA,TRBJ2-5,once,TRBV7-7,CASSQGAWLGGETQYF,TGTGCTAGCAGCCAAGGTGCTTGGCTAGGAGGAGAGACCCAGTACTTC
NA,TRBJ2-5,once,TRBV7-9,CASSLRAGNQETQYF,TGTGCCAGCAGCTTAAGAGCCGGGAACCAAGAGACCCAGTACTTC
NA,TRBJ1-6,NA,TRBV6-5,CASSQGNSPLHF,TGTGCCAGCAGTCAGGGGAATTCACCCCTCCACTTT
NA,TRBJ2-3,once,TRBV28,CASSLWSYTQYF,TGTGCCAGCAGTTTATGGTCGTATACGCAGTATTTT
TRBD2,TRBJ2-4,once,TRBV28,CAAGVAKNIQYF,TGTGCTGCGGGAGTAGCCAAAAACATTCAGTACTTC
NA,TRBJ2-6,NA,TRBV10-1,CASSDPGKRSGANVLTF,TGCGCCAGCAGTGATCCGGGGAAGAGGTCTGGGGCCAACGTCCTGACTTTC
NA,TRBJ2-1,NA,TRBV11-2,CASRLIALGEQFF,TGTGCCAGCAGATTGATAGCGCTTGGAGAGCAGTTCTTC
TRBD1,TRBJ1-2,once,TRBV2,CASSLTGGVYGYTF,TGTGCCAGCAGTCTGACAGGGGGAGTCTATGGCTACACCTTC
TRBD1,TRBJ2-5,once,TRBV11-2,CASSSWGTGVHGQETQYF,TGTGCCAGCAGCTCGTGGGGGACAGGGGTCCATGGTCAAGAGACCCAGTACTTC
NA,TRBJ1-1,NA,TRBV27,CASSRRLGPEGAEAFF,TGTGCCAGCAGCCGAAGGCTAGGGCCCGAGGGGGCTGAAGCTTTCTTT
TRBD1,TRBJ1-1,NA,TRBV18,CASSNPRGHGTEAFF,TGTGCCAGCTCGAACCCGAGGGGGCACGGCACTGAAGCTTTCTTT
TRBD1,TRBJ1-1,few,TRBV7-2,CASSQATGTGGFAFF,TGTGCCAGCAGCCAGGCCACCGGGACAGGGGGCTTTGCTTTCTTT
TRBD2,TRBJ2-3,NA,TRBV3-1/TRBV3-2,CASSQDPGLAGNTQYF,TGTGCCAGCAGCCAAGATCCGGGACTAGCGGGAAATACGCAGTATTTT
TRBD2,TRBJ2-7,NA,TRBV19,CASRGGAGVYGEQYF,TGTGCCAGTAGAGGGGGAGCGGGAGTGTATGGGGAGCAGTACTTC
NA,TRBJ2-1,NA,TRBV5-1,CASSLAAGDEQFF,TGCGCCAGCAGCTTGGCCGCAGGGGATGAGCAGTTCTTC
TRBD1,TRBJ1-2,few,TRBV28,CASSAARGPNYGYTF,TGTGCCAGCAGTGCCGCCAGGGGGCCAAACTATGGCTACACCTTC